The 15 T cell receptor beta chains below all came from one sample that was sequenced in a study of T cell clonality in common variable immunodeficiency. Data came from immunoSEQ multiplex PCR; TCRdb stores just in-frame clones and leaves some out. The table lists fewer than 25,000 clones, with no singletons. These receptors have no known antigen. Study outcomes and limitations: Reportedly, TCR beta sequences from common variable immunodeficiency showed fewer deletions and N-nucleotide insertions.

Sequenced: peripheral blood mononuclear cells. The source of these receptors is a human donor with common variable immunodeficiency.

This clone is labeled medium-sized. The read gets to within 3 residues of the CDR3 end, and the germline J gene fills in the rest. The V gene is TRBV19, the J gene TRBJ1-1; 7 bases are a match to TRBD1. The CDR3 runs 14 residues. Germline lookup yields CDR1 LNHDA and CDR2 SQIVND (reference sequence). V gave up 5 bases and J gave up 0 bases; unmatched junction bases: 3. The covered CDR3 bases are TGTGCCAGTAGTTTGACAGGGATGAACACTGAA. This sequence encodes CASSLTGMNTE. The entire CDR3 reads CASSLTGMNTEAFF.

This clone was seen a handful of times. Sequencing ends 3 residues short of the CDR3 end; the germline J gene provides the rest. The rearrangement uses TRBV7-9 and TRBJ1-5, with D possibly TRBD1 on 6 matching bases. CDR1 SEHNR and CDR2 FQNEAQ come from the germline V gene (reference sequence). V was shortened by 1 base and J by 4 bases, with 8 bases between the two germline ends. This CDR3 comprises 14 residues. The CDR3 bases that were read are TGTGCCAGCAGCTTAGATACAGGGAATCAGCCC. Translation: CASSLDTGNQP. The complete CDR3 protein is CASSLDTGNQPQHF.

By sample share, this clone is medium-sized. The read stops 3 residues short of the end of the CDR3; the missing end is completed from the germline J gene. V and J are TRBV19 and TRBJ2-1; 12 bases fit TRBD2. CDR3 length equals 16 residues. Germline CDR1 reads LNHDA; CDR2 reads SQIVND (reference sequence). V shed 6 bases, J shed 2 bases, and the junction held 5 bases outside the gene matches. The covered CDR3 bases are TGTGCCAGTAGACTAGCGGGGGGCGCCACCTACAATGAG. It translates to CASRLAGGATYNE. The entire CDR3 protein reads CASRLAGGATYNEQFF.

This clone appeared many times. Sequencing ends 3 residues short of the CDR3 end; the germline J gene provides the rest. The rearrangement joins TRBV20-1 to TRBJ2-5, with unresolved D. The V and J ends lost 1 base and 1 base respectively, with 10 bases between them. The length of the CDR3 is 14 residues. Germline V gene lookup returns CDR1 DFQATT and CDR2 SNEGSKA (reference sequence). This CDR3 reads CSARVPRSQETQYF. The part of the CDR3 DNA that was read is TGCAGTGCTAGAGTACCGCGAAGCCAAGAGACC.

This clone came up a few times. The CDR3 end is not reached by the read, which stops 3 residues before it; the germline J gene fills it in. The chain couples TRBV2 to TRBJ1-2; TRBD1 is a possible D gene (6 bases). Per the germline V gene, CDR1 is SNHLY and CDR2 is FYNNEI. The CDR3 length is 14 residues. Trimming took 4 bases from V and 4 from J, leaving 13 bases between them. The covered CDR3 bases are TGTGCCAGCAGTGTTACAGGGAATTTCTATGGC. This encodes CASSVTGNFYG. The full-length CDR3 reads as CASSVTGNFYGYTF.

In this sample, this clone turned up a few times. Read data end 3 residues before the CDR3 end; the end is taken from the germline J gene. This sequence joins TRBV2 and TRBJ2-3; TRBD2 aligns across 11 bases. The J segment lost 0 bases and the V segment lost 4 bases, leaving 6 bases of the junction unmatched. The CDR3 is 17 amino acids. Germline V CDR1 and CDR2: SNHLY, FYNNEI. This CDR3 is CASSGTSGSGSTDTQYF. The CDR3 bases that were read are TGTGCCAGCAGTGGTACTAGCGGGAGCGGGAGCACAGATACG.

Comment on this clone: The read stops 3 residues short of the end of the CDR3; the missing end is completed from the germline J gene. V is TRBV5-1 and J is TRBJ1-6; maybe TRBD1 (6 bases). The CDR3 runs to 16 residues. The V and J ends lost 5 bases and 2 bases respectively, with 14 bases between them. CDR1 is SGHRS, CDR2 YFSETQ, per germline. The sequenced part of the CDR3 DNA is TGCGCCAGCAGTAAGTCAGGGGACGCCTATAATTCACCC. Protein sequence: CASSKSGDAYNSP. The full CDR3 is CASSKSGDAYNSPLHF.

Turning to this clone: The read halts 3 residues ahead of the CDR3 end, with the missing end drawn from the germline J gene. V usage is TRBV30 and J usage is TRBJ1-1; TRBD1 is a possible D gene (6 bases). The V gene's germline CDR1 is GTSNPN and CDR2 SVGIG (reference sequence). The CDR3 is 14 residues long. Trimming removed 0 bases at V and 5 bases at J, with 13 bases between. CDR3 DNA (partial): TGTGCCTGGAGTGTACAACAGGGAATGACTGAA. Protein: CAWSVQQGMTE. In full, the CDR3 is CAWSVQQGMTEAFF.

This clone was counted many times. Sequencing ends 3 residues short of the CDR3 end; the germline J gene provides the rest. The V and J genes are TRBV2 and TRBJ2-2; TRBD2 might be the D (5 bases). The CDR3 has 15 residues. The V gene's germline CDR1 is SNHLY and CDR2 FYNNEI. The V gene lost 4 bases and the J gene lost 1 base, with 10 bases spanning the gap. CDR3 DNA (partial): TGTGCCAGCAGTGCGGGGATGGGGAACACCGGGGAG. It encodes CASSAGMGNTGE. The whole CDR3 region reads CASSAGMGNTGELFF.

The table lists this clone with a few counts. Read data end 3 residues before the CDR3 end; the end is taken from the germline J gene. The chain is built from TRBV5-1 and TRBJ1-5; D perhaps matches TRBD1 (6 bases). Germline V gene sequence: CDR1 SGHRS, CDR2 YFSETQ. The V end lost 3 bases, the J end lost 4 bases, and 11 bases lay between the germline ends. This CDR3 is built from 14 residues. The part of the CDR3 DNA that was read is TGCGCCAGCAGCTGGGAGGGGGGGAATCAGCCC. This sequence encodes CASSWEGGNQP. The full CDR3 reads CASSWEGGNQPQHF.

This clone was detected only a few times. The CDR3 extends 3 residues past the end of the read, so its final part is completed from the germline J gene. The J gene is TRBJ2-1, the V gene TRBV7-3, with D maybe TRBD2 (7 bases). V lost 2 bases, J lost 7 bases, and 15 bases lay in between. Germline CDR1 SGHTA, CDR2 FQGTGA. This CDR3 comprises 15 residues. The part of the CDR3 DNA that was read is TGTGCCAGCAGCTTATACGCGGGGGCGGGGAATGAG. It specifies CASSLYAGAGNE. The whole CDR3 reads CASSLYAGAGNEQFF.

Remarks on this clone: The read ends 3 residues early relative to the CDR3; the germline J gene fills the gap. The chain couples TRBV5-6 to TRBJ2-5; D gene ambiguous. The CDR3 covers 14 residues. Germline V gives CDR1 SGHDT, CDR2 YYEEEE. The V gene lost 0 bases and the J gene lost 4 bases, with 10 bases spanning the gap. Partial CDR3 DNA: TGTGCCAGCAGCTTGGCTCTAGTCACAGAGACC. Protein sequence: CASSLALVTET. The full CDR3 protein is CASSLALVTETQYF.

A word on this clone: The observed sequence ends 3 residues before the CDR3 terminus, with the missing tail filled in from the germline J gene. The V and J genes are TRBV20-1 and TRBJ2-7; D call uncertain. CDR1 and CDR2 from the germline V gene are DFQATT and SNEGSKA (reference sequence). V lost 3 bases and J 2 bases, leaving 14 bases between the germline ends. The CDR3 sequence is 14 residues long. The CDR3 DNA, read in part, is TGCAGTGCTAGTAGCACGTCTTTGGCCTACGAG. Its protein is CSASSTSLAYE. The CDR3, in full, reads CSASSTSLAYEQYF.

Notes on this clone: The read gets to within 3 residues of the CDR3 end, and the germline J gene fills in the rest. J is TRBJ2-5 and V is TRBV2, with 11 nucleotides matching TRBD1. After removal of 5 bases from V and 4 bases from J, the junction contained 3 bases not matched to a gene. The CDR3 loop spans 14 amino acids. Germline CDR1 is SNHLY and CDR2 is FYNNEI. The CDR3 sequence: CASSPDRGPETQYF. The CDR3 DNA, read in part, is TGTGCCAGCAGTCCGGACAGGGGGCCAGAGACC.

Comments on this clone: The read terminates 3 residues ahead of where the CDR3 ends, so the germline J gene completes it. The V call is TRBV6-1, the J call TRBJ2-4; TRBD1 agrees at 9 bases. V gave up 4 bases and J gave up 8 bases; unmatched junction bases: 6. The germline CDR1 and CDR2 sequences are MNHNS and SASEGT. The CDR3 runs to 14 residues. CDR3 bases read: TGTGCCAGCAGTGCCACAGGGGGCGCAGACATT. It is translated as CASSATGGADI. The full-length CDR3 reads as CASSATGGADIQYF.